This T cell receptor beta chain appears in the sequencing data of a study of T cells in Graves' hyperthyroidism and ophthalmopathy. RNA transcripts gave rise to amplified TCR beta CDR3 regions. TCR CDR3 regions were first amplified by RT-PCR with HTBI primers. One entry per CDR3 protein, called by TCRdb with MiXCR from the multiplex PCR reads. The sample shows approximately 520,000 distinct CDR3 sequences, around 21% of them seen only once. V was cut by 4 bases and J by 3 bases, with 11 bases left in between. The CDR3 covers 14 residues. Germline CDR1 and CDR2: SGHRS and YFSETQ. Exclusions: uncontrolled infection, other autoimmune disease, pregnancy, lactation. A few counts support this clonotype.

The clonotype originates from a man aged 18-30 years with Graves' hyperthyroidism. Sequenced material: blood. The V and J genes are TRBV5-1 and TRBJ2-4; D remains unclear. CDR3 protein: CASSQTRGKNIQYF. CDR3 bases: TGCGCCAGCAGCCAAACCAGAGGCAAAAACATTCAGTACTTC.